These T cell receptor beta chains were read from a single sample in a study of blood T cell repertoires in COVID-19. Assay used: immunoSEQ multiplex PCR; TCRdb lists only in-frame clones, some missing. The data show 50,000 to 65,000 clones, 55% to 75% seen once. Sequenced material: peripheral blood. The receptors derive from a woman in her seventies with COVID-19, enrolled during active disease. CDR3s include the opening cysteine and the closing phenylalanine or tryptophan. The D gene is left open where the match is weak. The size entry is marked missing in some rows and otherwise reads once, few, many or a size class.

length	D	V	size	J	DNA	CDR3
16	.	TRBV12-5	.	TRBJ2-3	TGTGCTAGTGGTCTCTATCTGACAGGTAGCACAGATACGCAGTATTTT	CASGLYLTGSTDTQYF
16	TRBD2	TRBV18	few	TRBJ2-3	TGTGCCAGCTCACCCCTAGCGGGGGGGGAGACAGATACGCAGTATTTT	CASSPLAGGETDTQYF
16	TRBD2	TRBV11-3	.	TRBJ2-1	TGTGCCAGCAGCCCAAAGGGCCTAGCGGGCTACAATGAGCAGTTCTTC	CASSPKGLAGYNEQFF
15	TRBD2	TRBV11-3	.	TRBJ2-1	TGTGCCAGCAGCTTAGGTCAAGCGGGGGGTAATGAGCAGTTCTTC	CASSLGQAGGNEQFF
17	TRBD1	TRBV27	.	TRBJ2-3	TGTGCCAGCAGTTTAGGCCTTACAGGGGGCGGCACAGATACGCAGTATTTT	CASSLGLTGGGTDTQYF
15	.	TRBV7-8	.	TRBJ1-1	TGTGCCAGCAGCCCTACGACAGTACTGAACACTGAAGCTTTCTTT	CASSPTTVLNTEAFF
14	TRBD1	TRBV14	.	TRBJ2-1	TGTGCCAGCAGCCCCCTACAGGGGAAAAATGAGCAGTTCTTC	CASSPLQGKNEQFF
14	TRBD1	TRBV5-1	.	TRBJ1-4	TGCGCCAGCAGTTCTGGGACAGACAGTGAAAAACTGTTTTTT	CASSSGTDSEKLFF
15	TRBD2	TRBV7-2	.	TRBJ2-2	TGTGCCAGCAGGCGGACTAGCGGGGGATACGGGGAGCTGTTTTTT	CASRRTSGGYGELFF
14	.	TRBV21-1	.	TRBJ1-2	TGTGCCAGCACCAACAACAGGGAGTGCTATGGCTACACCTTC	CASTNNRECYGYTF
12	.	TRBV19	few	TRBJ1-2	TGTGCCAGTGGGGAGTCTAACTATGGCTACACCTTC	CASGESNYGYTF
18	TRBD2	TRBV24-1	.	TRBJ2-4	TGTGCCACCAGTGATTTATCAACGAGCGGGATGGCCAAAAACATTCAGTACTTC	CATSDLSTSGMAKNIQYF
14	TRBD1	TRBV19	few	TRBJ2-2	TGTGCCAGTACCACGGGACAGGGGTTACGGGAGCTGTTTTTT	CASTTGQGLRELFF
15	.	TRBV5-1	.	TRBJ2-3	TGCGCCAGCAGCCAGACATTAGACCGCACAGATACGCAGTATTTT	CASSQTLDRTDTQYF
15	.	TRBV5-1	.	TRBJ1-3	TGCGCCAGCAGCTGGGGGGGTAACGATGGAAACACCATATATTTT	CASSWGGNDGNTIYF
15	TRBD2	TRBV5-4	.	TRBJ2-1	TGTGCCAGCAGCCGGACTAGCGGGAGTCGGGATGAGCAGTTCTTC	CASSRTSGSRDEQFF
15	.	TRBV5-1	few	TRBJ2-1	TGCGCCAGCAGCGCCGGGACTCCTCCCTACAATGAGCAGTTCTTC	CASSAGTPPYNEQFF
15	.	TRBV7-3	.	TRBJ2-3	TGTGCCAGCAGCTTAAAGGGGGTCTTCACAGATACGCAGTATTTT	CASSLKGVFTDTQYF
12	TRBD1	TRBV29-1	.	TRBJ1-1	TGCAGCGTTCCCCGACAGGGCACTGAAGCTTTCTTT	CSVPRQGTEAFF
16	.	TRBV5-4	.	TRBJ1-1	TGTGCCAGCAGCCCCGGTGGGGCTCGGGTGGACACTGAAGCTTTCTTT	CASSPGGARVDTEAFF
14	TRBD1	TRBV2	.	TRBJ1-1	TGTGCCAGCAGGGACAGGGTCATGAACACTGAAGCTTTCTTT	CASRDRVMNTEAFF
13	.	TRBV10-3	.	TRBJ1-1	TGTGCCATCAGCGACGGGATGGACACTGAAGCTTTCTTT	CAISDGMDTEAFF
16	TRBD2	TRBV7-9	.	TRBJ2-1	TGTGCCAGCAGACTGACTACAGCGGGGGCCCCCAATGAGCAGTTCTTC	CASRLTTAGAPNEQFF
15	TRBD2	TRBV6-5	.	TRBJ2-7	TGTGCCAGCCTCGCCCGTGGCGGGGGGGCGTACGAGCAGTACTTC	CASLARGGGAYEQYF
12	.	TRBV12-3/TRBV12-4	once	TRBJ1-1	TGTGCCAGCGGGGGGAGTAACACTGAAGCTTTCTTT	CASGGSNTEAFF
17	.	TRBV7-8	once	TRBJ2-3	TGTGCCAGCAGCCCTAGGACTCACCCCCGTGGCACAGATACGCAGTATTTT	CASSPRTHPRGTDTQYF
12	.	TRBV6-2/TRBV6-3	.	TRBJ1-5	TGTGCCAGCAGTCCAACTGAGAAGCCCCAGCATTTT	CASSPTEKPQHF
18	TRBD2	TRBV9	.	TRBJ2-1	TGTGCCAGCAGCGTAGCAGGTAGCGGGGGGGCGTCACTCAATGAGCAGTTCTTC	CASSVAGSGGASLNEQFF
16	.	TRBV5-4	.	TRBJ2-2	TGTGCCGCGAACAGTGGGGCAGGGGGAGGCACCGGGGAGCTGTTTTTT	CAANSGAGGGTGELFF
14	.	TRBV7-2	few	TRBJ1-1	TGTGCCAGCAGCTTAGGGGGCAGGTTCACTGAAGCTTTCTTT	CASSLGGRFTEAFF
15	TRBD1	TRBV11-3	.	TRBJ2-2	TGTGCCAGCAGCAAGCGACAGGGTGGGACCGGGGAGCTGTTTTTT	CASSKRQGGTGELFF
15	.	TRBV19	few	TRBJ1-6	TGTGCCAGTAGTGTGGGGGGATCCTATAATTCACCCCTCCACTTT	CASSVGGSYNSPLHF
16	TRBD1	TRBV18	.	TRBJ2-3	TGTGCCAGCTCACCACTGACAGGGGGCAGCACAGATACGCAGTATTTT	CASSPLTGGSTDTQYF
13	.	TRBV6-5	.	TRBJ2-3	TGTGCCAGCAGACAGGGTTTTTCAGATACGCAGTATTTT	CASRQGFSDTQYF
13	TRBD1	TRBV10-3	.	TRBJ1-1	TGTGCCATGACAGGGGGCGCAGAAACTGAAGCTTTCTTT	CAMTGGAETEAFF
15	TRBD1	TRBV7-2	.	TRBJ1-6	TGTGCCAGCAGCTTATACAGGGGATATAATTCACCCCTCCACTTT	CASSLYRGYNSPLHF
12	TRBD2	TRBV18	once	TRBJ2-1	TGTGCCAGCTCACCACGGGAGGGTGAGCAGTTCTTC	CASSPREGEQFF
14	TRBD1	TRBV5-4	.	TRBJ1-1	TGTGCCAGCAGCTACTTCGACAGGGGCACTGAAGCTTTCTTT	CASSYFDRGTEAFF
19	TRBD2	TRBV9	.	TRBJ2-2	TGTGCCAGCAGCGTAGCAGGGGGGGAGGGACTAGCGAAAACCGGGGAGCTGTTTTTT	CASSVAGGEGLAKTGELFF
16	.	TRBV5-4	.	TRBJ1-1	TGTGCCAGCAGCTTGGCTCAACAGGGAATGAACACTGAAGCTTTCTTT	CASSLAQQGMNTEAFF
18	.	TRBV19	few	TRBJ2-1	TGTGCCAGTAGTATCGGGCAGGGAAACCCCGGCCGACACAATGAGCAGTTCTTC	CASSIGQGNPGRHNEQFF
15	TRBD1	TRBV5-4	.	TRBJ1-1	TGTGCCAGCAGCCCGGGACAGGGAGGAAACACTGAAGCTTTCTTT	CASSPGQGGNTEAFF
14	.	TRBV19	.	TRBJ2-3	TGTGCCAGTAGTATGTGGCTTTTCACAGATACGCAGTATTTT	CASSMWLFTDTQYF
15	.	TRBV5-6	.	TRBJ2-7	TGTGCCAGCAGCCCTACAGGGAGGGTCTCCTACGAGCAGTACTTC	CASSPTGRVSYEQYF
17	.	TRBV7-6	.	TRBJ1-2	TGTGCCAGCAGCTTAGGGCCATGGGAGGGGACGGGCCATGGCTACACCTTC	CASSLGPWEGTGHGYTF
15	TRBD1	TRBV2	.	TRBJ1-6	TGTGCCAGCACCCACAGGTCAGGGGGTGGTTCACCCCTCCACTTT	CASTHRSGGGSPLHF
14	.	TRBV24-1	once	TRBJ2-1	TGTGCCACCAGTGACTGGGGGGGGGCCAATGAGCAGTTCTTC	CATSDWGGANEQFF